Listed below are T cell receptor beta chains from one sample, sequenced in a study of beta chain features in type 1 diabetes. Clones were read by immunoSEQ multiplex PCR, and TCRdb kept only the in-frame ones, dropping some. The sample includes 200,000 to 250,000 clones, 68% seen only once; the top ten take 0.053%. Sample: naive CD4+ T cells from blood. These receptors came from a man aged 25 to 40 in good health. The CDR3 runs from the conserved cysteine through the conserved F or W. D genes are given only for firm matches. Size is omitted from some rows. Given values are once, few, many or a class for expanded clones.

CATSRPGTSATEQYF,TGTGCCACCAGCAGACCCGGGACTAGCGCAACCGAGCAGTACTTC,TRBV15,TRBJ2-7,TRBD2,few
CAWSVSRGLTDTQYF,TGTGCCTGGAGTGTTTCGCGGGGCCTCACAGATACGCAGTATTTT,TRBV30,TRBJ2-3,NA,NA
CSVALRGSEAFF,TGCAGCGTCGCACTAAGGGGATCTGAAGCTTTCTTT,TRBV29-1,TRBJ1-1,NA,NA
CATTPGQGLYNEQFF,TGTGCCACCACCCCGGGACAGGGACTTTACAATGAGCAGTTCTTC,TRBV15,TRBJ2-1,TRBD1,few
CASHEGGAKNIQYF,TGTGCCAGTCACGAGGGGGGAGCCAAAAACATTCAGTACTTC,TRBV2,TRBJ2-4,NA,NA
CASSHLWGNEQFF,TGTGCCAGCAGCCACCTATGGGGCAATGAGCAGTTCTTC,TRBV14,TRBJ2-1,NA,few
CAWSISYEQYF,TGTGCCTGGAGTATAAGCTACGAGCAGTACTTC,TRBV30,TRBJ2-7,NA,once
CASSQGGSQETQYF,TGTGCCAGCAGTCAAGGGGGCTCCCAAGAGACCCAGTACTTC,TRBV6-5,TRBJ2-5,TRBD1,NA
CASTGAGRETQYF,TGTGCCAGCACGGGGGCGGGTCGGGAGACCCAGTACTTC,TRBV25-1,TRBJ2-5,NA,NA
CSVWYIAGELFF,TGCAGCGTTTGGTACATCGCCGGGGAGCTGTTTTTT,TRBV29-1,TRBJ2-2,NA,NA
CASSPPRIQETQYF,TGTGCCAGCAGCCCGCCGCGGATCCAAGAGACCCAGTACTTC,TRBV7-8,TRBJ2-5,NA,NA
CASSYTGNEQFF,TGTGCCAGCAGTTATACGGGCAATGAGCAGTTCTTC,TRBV6-6,TRBJ2-1,NA,NA
CAWVGPPDNEQFF,TGTGCCTGGGTGGGCCCTCCCGACAATGAGCAGTTCTTC,TRBV30,TRBJ2-1,NA,NA
CASSLAGDQETQYF,TGCGCCAGCAGCTTGGCCGGAGATCAAGAGACCCAGTACTTC,TRBV5-1,TRBJ2-5,NA,NA
CASVGFGWNEQYF,TGTGCCAGCGTAGGGTTTGGATGGAACGAGCAGTACTTC,TRBV25-1,TRBJ2-7,NA,NA
CASSTSSGTNTGELFF,TGTGCCAGCAGCACGTCTAGCGGCACGAACACCGGGGAGCTGTTTTTT,TRBV9,TRBJ2-2,TRBD2,NA
CASRTGLHDEQFF,TGTGCCAGTAGGACAGGACTACATGATGAGCAGTTCTTC,TRBV19,TRBJ2-1,NA,few
CASSEPLGSGYEQYF,TGTGCCAGCAGTGAACCCTTGGGGAGTGGTTACGAGCAGTACTTC,TRBV25-1,TRBJ2-7,NA,NA
CASSLAGTTYNEQFF,TGTGCCAGCAGCTTAGCCGGGACTACCTACAATGAGCAGTTCTTC,TRBV7-2,TRBJ2-1,TRBD2,NA
CASSPRGGETQYF,TGTGCCAGCAGCCCGAGGGGGGGAGAGACCCAGTACTTC,TRBV7-2,TRBJ2-5,NA,NA
CASSASPTYEQYF,TGTGCCAGCAGCGCCTCCCCAACCTACGAGCAGTACTTC,TRBV9,TRBJ2-7,NA,NA
CASSSARARSYEQYF,TGTGCCAGCTCTTCGGCACGGGCACGCTCCTACGAGCAGTACTTC,TRBV18,TRBJ2-7,NA,NA
CAISSGGTDTQYF,TGTGCCATCAGCTCGGGAGGCACAGATACGCAGTATTTT,TRBV10-3,TRBJ2-3,NA,NA
CASSLSGGASDTQYF,TGTGCCAGCAGCTTAAGCGGGGGGGCCTCAGATACGCAGTATTTT,TRBV7-2,TRBJ2-3,TRBD2,NA
CASSPVGVRGETQYF,TGTGCCAGCAGCCCCGTCGGCGTTAGGGGGGAGACCCAGTACTTC,TRBV9,TRBJ2-5,NA,NA
CAWSVVGRTYNEQFF,TGTGCCTGGAGTGTAGTCGGGAGGACCTACAATGAGCAGTTCTTC,TRBV30,TRBJ2-1,TRBD2,NA